These 10 T cell receptor beta chains share one sample of origin, sequenced in a study of tumor and adjacent non-tumor tissue in lung cancer. The library came from three nested PCR rounds adapted from ARM-PCR protocols. TCRdb independently ran MiXCR on the multiplex PCR reads; one entry per CDR3 protein. This table has roughly 120,000 distinct CDR3 sequences, roughly 74% appearing once. This sample's RNA came from whole unsorted tissue. The sequencing input was lung tumor tissue. The receptor set was obtained from a woman aged 55-75 years with non-small cell lung cancer.

This clonotype was recorded many times. The V call is TRBV4-3, the J call TRBJ2-1, with 11 bases lining up with TRBD2. Per germline, CDR1 LGHNA and CDR2 YSLEER. The V and J ends lost 0 bases and 10 bases, in that order; junction bases with no gene match: 5. The CDR3 is 15 residues long. CDR3 region: CASSQEVTSGREQFF. For the CDR3, the DNA is TGCGCCAGCAGCCAAGAGGTTACTAGCGGGAGAGAGCAGTTCTTC.

J is TRBJ1-1 and V is TRBV11-1; TRBD1 is a possible D gene (6 bases). This CDR3 region has 13 residues. The germline V gene encodes CDR1 SGHAT and CDR2 FQDESV (reference sequence). V was cut by 5 bases and J by 6 bases, with 13 bases left in between. CDR3 nucleotides: TGTGCCAGCAGCCGTGGACAGATCGCTGAAGCTTTCTTT. Translation gives CASSRGQIAEAFF.

This clonotype was detected once. As the CDR3 is not closed by the conserved phenylalanine or tryptophan, this likely results from a read error. The chain recombines TRBV6-5 with TRBJ2-5, with 10 bases identical to TRBD2. V was clipped by 9 bases and J by 2 bases; unmatched bases: 9. Per the germline V gene, CDR1 is MNHEY and CDR2 is SVGAGI. This CDR3 is 15 amino acids long. In nucleotides, the CDR3 is TGTGCCAGGAGAACACTAGCGGGGATTCAAGAGACCCAGTACTTA. Amino acid sequence: CARRTLAGIQETQYL.

This rearrangement joins TRBV4-3 to TRBJ2-1, with D unresolved. The CDR3 length is 13 residues. Germline V gene data show CDR1 as LGHNA and CDR2 as YSLEER. The CDR3 reads CVTSQASSGEQFF. Here the CDR3 DNA reads TGCGTCACCAGCCAAGCCTCCTCGGGTGAGCAGTTCTTC.

Turning to this clonotype: With a much larger clone just one base away, this may be a read error. This chain connects TRBV29-1 to TRBJ1-4; TRBD1 matches 8 bases. CDR1 and CDR2 (germline): SQVTM, ANQGSEA. V lost 6 bases to trimming and J lost 0 bases; unmatched junction nucleotides: 6. There are 15 residues in the CDR3. CDR3 protein: CSVGQGSPTNEKLFF. CDR3 DNA sequence: TGCAGCGTCGGACAGGGCTCTCCAACTAATGAAAAACTGTTTTTT.

DNA of the CDR3: TGTGCCAGCAGCTCCAGATCGGGCGGGGGGGGAAATGAGCGATTCTTC. This codes for CASSSRSGGGGNERFF. V is TRBV11-2 and J is TRBJ2-1; 9 bases agree with TRBD2. The CDR3 extends over 16 amino acids. J lost 16 bases, V lost 4 bases, and 20 bases had no gene match. The V gene's germline CDR1 is SGHAT and CDR2 FQNNGV.

Concerning this clonotype itself: The junction does not match germline at one end; this may be a read error. This chain connects TRBV12-3 or TRBV12-4 to TRBJ1-1, with 7 bases identical to TRBD1. CDR3 size: 13 residues. Here the CDR3 reads CASSRGQNAEVFF. CDR3 in DNA: TGTGCCAGCAGCCGGGGACAGAACGCTGAAGTTTTCTTT.

In the case of this clonotype: One end of the junction fails to match germline, which may point to a read error. The gene calls are TRBV4-1 and TRBJ2-7, with 9 bases fitting TRBD2. Germline V gives CDR1 MGHRA, CDR2 YSYEKL. The CDR3 loop spans 15 amino acids. Written as DNA, the CDR3 is TGCGCCAGCAGCCAAAGTAGCGGGAGACAATACGAGGAGTACTTC. Encoded protein: CASSQSSGRQYEEYF.

Note on this clonotype: A much larger clone sits a single nucleotide away, making a read error possible. The chain uses TRBV6-5 and TRBJ1-3; the D gene is possibly TRBD1 (5 bases). Germline V gene lookup returns CDR1 MNHEY and CDR2 SVGAGI. The CDR3 runs to 16 residues. Here the CDR3 reads CASSSSDRFSGNTKYF. DNA for the CDR3: TGTGCCAGCAGTTCATCCGACAGATTCTCTGGAAACACCAAATATTTT.

This clonotype is labeled medium-sized. This chain uses TRBV20-1 with TRBJ2-1; 15 nucleotides line up with TRBD2. CDR1 and CDR2 (germline): DFQATT, SNEGSKA (reference sequence). This CDR3 spans 16 amino acids. Trimming at V came to 6 bases and at J to 4 bases, leaving 7 bases not matched to a gene. CDR3 region: CSAQPGLAGGYNEQFF. The CDR3 DNA reads as TGCAGTGCACAGCCGGGACTAGCGGGAGGATACAATGAGCAGTTCTTC.